The entry that follows covers one T cell receptor beta chain sequence. A junction end diverges from the germline sequence, so it may reflect a read error. The length of the CDR3 is 15 residues. Germline V CDR1 and CDR2: SGHAT, FQNNGV. The sample belongs to a study of blood T cell repertoires in COVID-19. In the study overall: Samples taken during acute and convalescent COVID-19 were collected in the United States, Italy and Spain. The cDNA or gDNA used as material had been derived from T cells, B-cell-depleted T cells, or PBMCs.

In the original workflow: Researchers report that nucleated cell counts were estimated from reference gene primer amplification. Libraries were prepared by immunoSEQ multiplex PCR; TCRdb keeps only in-frame clonotypes and omits some of them. Clonal size and the V and J genes are those of that table, whereas D and trimming came from the DNA. This table holds approximately 42,000 clones, around 75% found once. This TCR derives from a man older than 75 with acute or convalescent COVID-19. Sequenced input: peripheral blood. The V gene is TRBV11-2, the J gene TRBJ2-7; D remains unclear. CDR3: CASSSLTPLAYQQYF. CDR3 in DNA: TGTGCCAGCAGCTCGTTAACTCCTCTCGCCTACCAGCAGTACTTC.